This TCR beta chain is drawn from a study of T cell repertoires in cytomegalovirus infection. The wider study: Recently described HLA-C-restricted plus well-studied HLA-B-restricted CMV epitopes were used. Study findings and constraints: CMV-specific HLA-C-restricted TCR beta clonotypes dominated the ex vivo response.

This clonotype was seen a few times. What it binds is unknown. This CDR3 has 13 amino acids. Trimming removed 5 bases at V and 0 bases at J, with 7 bases between. MiXCR, run by TCRdb on the reads, gives a single entry per CDR3 protein. The table records approximately 110,000 distinct CDR3 sequences, approximately 45% of them present only once. The clonotype comes from a human donor in good health (CMV status not recorded). Some clones in this sample may be carry-over from other donors' samples. The V gene is TRBV12-3 or TRBV12-4, the J gene TRBJ1-1; D ambiguous. Sample: CD8+ T cells from cultured PBMCs, taken from culture after CMV antigen stimulation. The CDR3 DNA reads TGTGCCAGCAGTCCCCCAATGAACACTGAAGCTTTCTTT. As protein: CASSPPMNTEAFF.